This T cell receptor beta chain comes out of a study of OX40 agonist ivuxolimab in advanced cancers. About the research overall: A diagnosis of hepatocellular carcinoma, melanoma, renal cell or head and neck cancer was present in dose-escalation patients.

CDR3 length equals 15 residues. Germline V gene data show CDR1 as MNHEY and CDR2 as SMNVEV (reference sequence). The ends lost 5 bases at V and 2 bases at J; junction bases unmatched: 8. Sequencing was performed with immunoSEQ multiplex PCR; in TCRdb, only in-frame clones are kept and a portion is missing. The sample shows roughly 64,000 clones, 84% of them seen only once. The J gene is TRBJ2-7, the V gene TRBV27, with 8 positions matching TRBD2. The source is an adult with an advanced solid tumor such as melanoma, head and neck, liver or kidney cancer. The source material was CD4+ or CD8+ T cells sorted from blood, sampled in a trial of the OX40 agonist ivuxolimab. CDR3 amino acids: CASSLLPAGAYEQYF. The CDR3 DNA sequence: TGTGCCAGCAGTCTTCTCCCAGCGGGGGCCTACGAGCAGTACTTC.